A single sample is the source of the 20 T cell receptor beta chains below, sequenced in a study of T cells in Graves' hyperthyroidism and ophthalmopathy. The source material, RNA transcripts, was used to amplify TCR beta CDR3 regions. TCR CDR3 regions were first amplified by RT-PCR with HTBI primers. Using its own MiXCR run on the multiplex PCR reads, TCRdb lists one record per CDR3 protein. Of some 500,000 distinct CDR3 sequences in the sample, about 15% are singletons; the top ten hold around a sixth. The sequenced material came from blood. All receptors come from a woman between 18 and 29 years old with Graves' hyperthyroidism.

This chain joins TRBV9 and TRBJ1-2; 7 nucleotides agree with TRBD1. Unmatched junction bases numbered 3, after V lost 4 bases and J lost 3 bases. The germline V gene encodes CDR1 SGDLS and CDR2 YYNGEE. The CDR3 totals 13 residues. The chain's CDR3 is CASSHGQDYGYTF. DNA of the CDR3: TGTGCCAGCAGCCACGGACAGGACTATGGCTACACCTTC.

V gene TRBV20-1 combines with J gene TRBJ2-5; D is undetermined. The CDR3 loop spans 13 amino acids. Per the germline V gene, CDR1 is DFQATT and CDR2 is SNEGSKA (reference sequence). V lost 2 bases to trimming and J lost 4 bases, with 11 bases between them. The CDR3 sequence: CSARFRVAETQYF. The CDR3 DNA sequence: TGCAGTGCTAGATTTAGGGTGGCAGAGACCCAGTACTTC.

This clonotype has at least ten counts. The gene calls are TRBV6-1 and TRBJ1-1, with a possible D match to TRBD1 (5 bases). CDR1 is MNHNS and CDR2 is SASEGT in the germline V gene. The CDR3 consists of 15 residues. V lost 1 base to trimming and J lost 8 bases, with 17 bases between them. CDR3 in DNA: TGTGCCAGCAGTGAAGAAATAGCGGGGACTCGGGAAGCTTTCTTT. Translation gives CASSEEIAGTREAFF.

Note on this clonotype: A much larger clone differs from this one at a single base, so this may be a read error. The gene calls are TRBV2 and TRBJ1-4; 8 bases match TRBD1. Germline V CDR1 and CDR2: SNHLY, FYNNEI. CDR3 length equals 13 residues. V trimming: 2 bases; J trimming: 11 bases; junction bases outside the gene matches: 4. The DNA of the CDR3 is TGTGCCAGCAGTGAAATCGACAGGGGTAAACTGTTTTTT. It translates to CASSEIDRGKLFF. Complete variable domain (other parts from reference TRBV2 and TRBJ1-4): EPEVTQTPSHQVTQMGQEVILRCVPISNHLYFYWYRQILGQKVEFLVSFYNNEISEKSEIFDDQFSVERPDGSNFTLKIRSTKLEDSAMYFCASSEIDRGKLFFGSGTQLSVL.

At least ten counts were recorded for this clonotype. The gene calls are TRBV20-1 and TRBJ1-6; 7 positions match TRBD1. This CDR3 contains 13 residues. V dropped 6 bases and J dropped 7; count of bases not matched to a gene: 6. The V gene's germline CDR1 is DFQATT and CDR2 SNEGSKA (reference sequence). The CDR3 DNA reads as TGCAGTGCCAGGGGGGTAGACAATTCACCCCTCCACTTT. It translates to CSARGVDNSPLHF.

This clonotype has only a few counts. The chain joins TRBV27 to TRBJ1-3; 8 bases map to TRBD1. CDR1 is MNHEY and CDR2 is SMNVEV in the germline V gene (reference sequence). After removal of 6 bases from V and 7 bases from J, the junction contained 5 bases not matched to a gene. The CDR3 loop spans 13 amino acids. Here the CDR3 reads CASRDRVMNTIYF. In nucleotides, the CDR3 is TGTGCCAGCAGGGACAGGGTAATGAACACCATATATTTT.

Many counts were recorded for this clonotype. The J gene is TRBJ1-5, the V gene TRBV20-1; D is perhaps TRBD1 (5 bases). V dropped 3 bases and J dropped 2 bases, with 11 bases sitting between them. The CDR3 is 14 residues long. The V gene's germline CDR1 is DFQATT and CDR2 SNEGSKA (reference sequence). The CDR3 DNA reads TGCAGTGCTAGGAGGGGTCTCGGCAATCAGCCCCAGCATTTT. It is translated as CSARRGLGNQPQHF.

The J gene is TRBJ1-2, the V gene TRBV3-1, with D possibly TRBD1 on 6 matching bases. This CDR3 spans 12 amino acids. Germline CDR1 and CDR2: LGHDT and YNNKEL (reference sequence). Trimming removed 5 bases at V and 13 bases at J, with 17 bases between. CDR3 DNA sequence: TGTGCCAGCAGCGCGGACCAGGGGAAGGCCACCTTC. It codes for CASSADQGKATF.

This clonotype came up many times. The CDR3 coding sequence is TGTGCCAGCTCGCGTGCAACTAATGAAAAACTGTTTTTT. This sequence encodes CASSRATNEKLFF. The V and J genes are TRBV18 and TRBJ1-4; no reliable D call. This CDR3 has 13 residues. Germline V gene data show CDR1 as KGHSH and CDR2 as LQKENI. V was trimmed by 6 bases and J by 0 bases, leaving 5 bases between them.

This clonotype was counted only a few times. This chain links TRBV5-4 with TRBJ2-3; D may match TRBD1 or TRBD2 (5 bases each). Germline CDR1 SGHNT, CDR2 YYREEE (reference sequence). This CDR3 contains 14 residues. Trimming took off 4 bases at V and 1 base at J, with 10 bases between the two ends. CDR3 bases: TGTGCCAGCAGCCCTTGGGACCGCACAGATACGCAGTATTTT. It specifies CASSPWDRTDTQYF.

A few counts support this clonotype. The genes are TRBV19 and TRBJ2-3; 8 bases fit TRBD2. The CDR3 has 16 amino acids. The J segment lost 6 bases and the V segment lost 4 bases, leaving 12 bases of the junction unmatched. CDR1 and CDR2 from the germline V gene are LNHDA and SQIVND (reference sequence). CDR3 nucleotides: TGTGCCAGTAGTAAACCCCCACCGGGAGGGGCGGATACGCAGTATTTT. Its translation is CASSKPPPGGADTQYF.

Details on this clonotype: This may be a read error: a much more frequent sequence differs by one nucleotide. The chain carries TRBV20-1 and TRBJ2-5, with D tentatively TRBD1 or TRBD2 (6 bases each). The CDR3 is made up of 14 amino acids. The germline V gene has CDR1 DFQATT and CDR2 SNEGSKA (reference sequence). DNA of the CDR3: TGCGGTGCTAGGGACACAGCGGGCCAAGAGACCCAGTACTTC. It codes for CGARDTAGQETQYF.

The rearrangement uses TRBV11-3 and TRBJ2-7; no clear D. Trimming took 1 base from V and 7 from J, leaving 11 bases between them. Looked up from germline, CDR1 is SGHNT and CDR2 is YENEEA. The length of the CDR3 is 13 residues. CDR3 protein: CASSLGGDSEQYF. CDR3 bases: TGTGCCAGCAGCTTAGGTGGGGATTCGGAGCAGTACTTC.

Ten or more counts support this clonotype. J is TRBJ1-1 and V is TRBV2, with D unresolved. The V gene's germline CDR1 is SNHLY and CDR2 FYNNEI. CDR3 length: 13 amino acids. V lost 10 bases, J lost 0 bases, and 12 bases lay in between. CDR3 sequence reads: CATLAGMNTEAFF. DNA of the CDR3: TGTGCCACCCTGGCGGGAATGAACACTGAAGCTTTCTTT.

In regard to this clonotype: The CDR3 does not close with the conserved phenylalanine or tryptophan, likely indicating a read error. V is TRBV12-3 or TRBV12-4 and J is TRBJ2-7, with 12 bases matching TRBD2. V shed 5 bases and J 3 bases; nucleotides not matched to a gene: 2. The CDR3 length is 14 residues. CDR3 bases: TGTGCCAGCAGTCGGACTAGCGGGAACTACGAGCAGTACCTC. It is translated as CASSRTSGNYEQYL.

This clonotype appeared a few times. A read error may be the cause here, since a much bigger clone is one base away. V and J are TRBV12-3 or TRBV12-4 and TRBJ1-5; D perhaps matches TRBD1 (6 bases). V lost 6 bases and J 2 bases, leaving 14 bases between the germline ends. CDR3 size: 15 residues. CDR3 loop: CASRSDGGGNQPQHF. The CDR3 nucleotides are TGTGCCAGCAGATCGGACGGGGGCGGCAATCAGCCCCAGCATTTT.

This clonotype occurred many times. The J gene is TRBJ1-1, the V gene TRBV11-2; TRBD1 matches at 9 bases. The CDR3 covers 14 residues. Trimming removed 7 bases from V and 5 bases from J; junction bases left unmatched: 8. Germline V gene sequence: CDR1 SGHAT, CDR2 FQNNGV. CDR3 nucleotide sequence: TGTGCCAGCAAACTACAGGGGGCGAATACTGAAGCTTTCTTT. Amino acid sequence: CASKLQGANTEAFF.

This clonotype has at least ten counts. The CDR3 bases are TGTGCCAGCAGCTCGGGACTAGCGGGGGTCTACAATGAGCAGTTCTTC. Translation gives CASSSGLAGVYNEQFF. The chain combines TRBV13 with TRBJ2-1; 14 bases are shared with TRBD2. Germline-derived CDR1 and CDR2 are PRHDT and FYEKMQ (reference sequence). The CDR3 totals 16 residues. V lost 4 bases and J lost 3; bases outside the gene matches: 2.

In its sample, this clonotype was seen many times. This rearrangement joins TRBV5-1 to TRBJ2-2; D is perhaps TRBD1 (6 bases). The V gene lost 2 bases and the J gene lost 7 bases, with 12 bases spanning the gap. Per germline, CDR1 SGHRS and CDR2 YFSETQ. The CDR3 has 14 amino acids. CDR3 DNA: TGCGCCAGCAGCTTTAACAGGGAGATCGGGGAGCTGTTTTTT. This gives the protein CASSFNREIGELFF.

In this sample, this clonotype turned up many times. The chain employs TRBV29-1 and TRBJ1-1; 8 nucleotides align to TRBD1. Germline CDR1 is SQVTM and CDR2 is ANQGSEA. The CDR3 is made up of 12 amino acids. In nucleotides, the CDR3 is TGCACCTTAGACAGGGGAGAGCCTGAAGCTTTCTTT. This gives the protein CTLDRGEPEAFF.